This T cell receptor (beta chain) was identified during a study of blood T cell repertoires in COVID-19. Overall study context: COVID-19 samples, acute and convalescent, were from the United States, Italy and Spain. PBMCs, B-cell-depleted T cells, or T cells provided the cDNA or gDNA that made up the material.

The CDR3 spans 14 residues. CDR1 SNHLY and CDR2 FYNNEI come from the germline V gene. Trimming left V 6 bases short and J 0 bases short, with 11 bases between. In the original workflow: Counts of nucleated cells, estimated from reference gene primer amplification, were obtained. Clones were read by immunoSEQ multiplex PCR, and TCRdb kept only the in-frame ones, dropping some. That table is the source of V, J and clone size, and D and trimming were worked out from the DNA. Here the sample spans tens of thousands of clones, around 91% being singletons. The clonotype comes from a human donor in a cohort sampled during active COVID-19. This chain connects TRBV2 to TRBJ1-1; D is ambiguous. Sequenced material: peripheral blood. In DNA form, the CDR3 reads TGTGCCAGCAGGGTTACAGCTTTGAACACTGAAGCTTTCTTT. It encodes CASRVTALNTEAFF.